The T cell receptor beta chain described here comes from a study of technical replicates of blood from a handful of donors (dated by TCRdb to about 2017). The library was built by means of the immunoSEQ multiplex PCR assay. This is the immuneACCESS table as TCRdb keeps it, with only in-frame sequences that have V and J called. A part of the clones is gone; compared with another copy, unresolved V genes explain less than half, and the rest is unexplained. This sample gives tens of thousands of clones in total; about 95% of them show up just once. The ten biggest clones cover around 3% of the sample. Taken from cysteine to phenylalanine, the CDR3 has 16 residues. The DNA shown is the 48-base CDR3, in frame from base 1. The junction carries 16 bases between V and J, which are trimmed by 3 bases and 7 bases respectively. CDR1 SGHTA and CDR2 FQGNSA were looked up in the germline V gene. Concerning this clone itself: Which antigen it targets is not known. Per-nucleotide qualities are absent, and no much larger clonotype sits a single base away.

The receptor's source is a human donor in good health. Some clones in this sample may be carry-over from other donors' samples. Sample: PBMCs. The rearrangement joined TRBV7-2 to TRBJ1-6; the D segment cannot be called with confidence. The nucleotide sequence is TGTGCCAGCAGCTTGGATACATCGGTCGGGAATTCACCCCTCCACTTT. This codes for CASSLDTSVGNSPLHF.